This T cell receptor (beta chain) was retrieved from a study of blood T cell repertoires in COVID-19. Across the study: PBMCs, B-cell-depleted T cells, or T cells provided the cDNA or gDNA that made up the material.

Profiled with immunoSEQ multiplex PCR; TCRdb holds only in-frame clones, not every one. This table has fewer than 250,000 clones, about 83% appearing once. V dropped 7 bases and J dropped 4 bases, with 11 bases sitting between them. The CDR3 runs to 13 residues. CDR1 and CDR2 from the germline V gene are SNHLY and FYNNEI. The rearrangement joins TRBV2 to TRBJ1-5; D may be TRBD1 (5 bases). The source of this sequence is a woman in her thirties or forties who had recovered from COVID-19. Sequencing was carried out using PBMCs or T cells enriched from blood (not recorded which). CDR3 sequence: CASIVDTNQPQHF. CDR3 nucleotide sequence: TGTGCCAGCATCGTGGACACGAATCAGCCCCAGCATTTT.